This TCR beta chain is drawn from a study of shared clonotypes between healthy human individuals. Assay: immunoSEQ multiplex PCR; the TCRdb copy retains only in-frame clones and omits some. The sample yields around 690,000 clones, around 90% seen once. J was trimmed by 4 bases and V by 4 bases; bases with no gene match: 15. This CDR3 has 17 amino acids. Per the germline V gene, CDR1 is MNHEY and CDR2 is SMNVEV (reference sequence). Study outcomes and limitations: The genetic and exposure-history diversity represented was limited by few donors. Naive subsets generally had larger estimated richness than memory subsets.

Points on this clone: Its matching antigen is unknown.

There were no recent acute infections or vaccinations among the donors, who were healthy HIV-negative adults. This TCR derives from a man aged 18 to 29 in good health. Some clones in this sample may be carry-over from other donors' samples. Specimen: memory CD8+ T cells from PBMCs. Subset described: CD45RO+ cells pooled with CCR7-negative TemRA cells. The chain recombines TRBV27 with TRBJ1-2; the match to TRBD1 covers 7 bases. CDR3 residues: CASSSHWSGTVSYGYTF. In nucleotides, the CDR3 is TGTGCCAGCAGTTCCCATTGGTCCGGGACAGTTTCCTATGGCTACACCTTC.